The T cell receptor (beta chain) described here comes from a study of T-cell reconstitution after alpha-beta-depleted transplantation in children. This clonotype showed up just a few times. The library targeted TCRbeta and was prepared with unique molecular identifiers. TCRdb processed the PCR reads anew with MiXCR; each CDR3 protein has one entry. The profile shows some 300,000 distinct CDR3 sequences, about a tenth of them singletons. This receptor was identified in a human donor who donated a stem cell graft to a child with acute lymphoblastic leukemia. Sequenced material: PBMCs from the stem cell graft donor, taken from the stem cell graft.

CDR3 in DNA: TGTGCCAGCATCTCCTGGGGACAGGGCACTGAAGCTTTCTTT. Residues: CASISWGQGTEAFF. The chain joins TRBV12-3 or TRBV12-4 to TRBJ1-1; TRBD1 aligns across 9 bases. The V segment lost 7 bases and the J segment 4 bases; nucleotides outside the gene matches: 7. The CDR3 runs 14 residues.